Listed below are T cell receptor beta chains from one sample, sequenced in a study of CD8 T cells in Susac syndrome. One entry per CDR3 protein, called by TCRdb with MiXCR from the immunoSEQ multiplex PCR reads. This sample has a few hundred thousand distinct CDR3 sequences, with about 89% found just once. Input material: CD8+ T cells from PBMCs. The receptors shown here come from a human donor with multiple sclerosis. CDR3s leave out the opening cysteine and the closing phenylalanine or tryptophan. Fields, in order: J gene, V gene, clone size, CDR3 protein. Only part of the rows carry a size: once, few, many, or a class if the clone is expanded.

J gene: TRBJ2-3
V gene: TRBV24-1
clone size: -
CDR3 protein: ATSDPRTTTDTQY

J gene: TRBJ2-7
V gene: TRBV20-1
clone size: once
CDR3 protein: SALRPVSYEQY

J gene: TRBJ1-1
V gene: TRBV12-3/TRBV12-4
clone size: -
CDR3 protein: ASTPGGGIGAF

J gene: TRBJ2-1
V gene: TRBV20-1
clone size: once
CDR3 protein: SASKEYPLQGPYYNEQF

J gene: TRBJ1-1
V gene: TRBV30
clone size: -
CDR3 protein: AWNKVGAEAF

J gene: TRBJ2-7
V gene: TRBV19
clone size: few
CDR3 protein: ASSSQGGYEQY

J gene: TRBJ2-1
V gene: TRBV3-1
clone size: few
CDR3 protein: ASSPGLASYNEQF

J gene: TRBJ2-3
V gene: TRBV12-3/TRBV12-4
clone size: -
CDR3 protein: ASSFWGQGSSTDTQY

J gene: TRBJ1-2
V gene: TRBV19
clone size: -
CDR3 protein: ASCDRDNYGYT

J gene: TRBJ2-4
V gene: TRBV11-2
clone size: -
CDR3 protein: ASGIYRGKNIQY